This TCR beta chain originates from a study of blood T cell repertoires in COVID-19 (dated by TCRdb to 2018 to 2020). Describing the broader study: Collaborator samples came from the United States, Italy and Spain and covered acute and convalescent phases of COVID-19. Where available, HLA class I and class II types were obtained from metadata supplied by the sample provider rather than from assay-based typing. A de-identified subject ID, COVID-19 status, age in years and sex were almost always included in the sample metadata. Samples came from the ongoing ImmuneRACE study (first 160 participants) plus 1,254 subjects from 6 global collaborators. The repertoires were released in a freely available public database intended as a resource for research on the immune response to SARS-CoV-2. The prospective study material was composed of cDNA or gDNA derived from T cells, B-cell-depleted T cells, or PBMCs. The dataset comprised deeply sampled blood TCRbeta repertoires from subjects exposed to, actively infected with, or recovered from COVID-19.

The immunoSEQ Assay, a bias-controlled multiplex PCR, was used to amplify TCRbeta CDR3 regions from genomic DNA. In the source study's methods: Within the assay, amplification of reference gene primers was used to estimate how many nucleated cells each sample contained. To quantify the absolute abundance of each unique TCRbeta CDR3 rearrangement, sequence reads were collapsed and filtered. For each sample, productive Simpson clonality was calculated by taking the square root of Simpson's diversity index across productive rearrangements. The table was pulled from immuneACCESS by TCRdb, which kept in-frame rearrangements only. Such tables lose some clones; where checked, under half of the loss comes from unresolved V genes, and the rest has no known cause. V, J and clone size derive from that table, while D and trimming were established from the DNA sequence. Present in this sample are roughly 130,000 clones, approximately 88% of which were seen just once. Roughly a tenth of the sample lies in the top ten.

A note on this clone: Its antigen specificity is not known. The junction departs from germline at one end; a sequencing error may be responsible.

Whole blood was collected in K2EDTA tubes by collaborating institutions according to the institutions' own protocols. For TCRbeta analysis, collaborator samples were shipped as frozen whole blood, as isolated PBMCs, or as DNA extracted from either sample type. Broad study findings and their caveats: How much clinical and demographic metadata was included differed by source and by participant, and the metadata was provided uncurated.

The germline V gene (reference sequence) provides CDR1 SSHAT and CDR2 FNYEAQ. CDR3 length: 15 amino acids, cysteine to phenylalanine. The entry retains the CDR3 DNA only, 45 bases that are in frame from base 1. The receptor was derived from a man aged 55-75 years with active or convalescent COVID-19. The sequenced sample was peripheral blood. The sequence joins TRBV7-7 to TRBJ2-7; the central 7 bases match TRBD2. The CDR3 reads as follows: CASSMGGDGTYEQYF. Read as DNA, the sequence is TGTGCTAGCAGCATGGGGGGGGACGGGACCTACGAGCAGTACTTC.